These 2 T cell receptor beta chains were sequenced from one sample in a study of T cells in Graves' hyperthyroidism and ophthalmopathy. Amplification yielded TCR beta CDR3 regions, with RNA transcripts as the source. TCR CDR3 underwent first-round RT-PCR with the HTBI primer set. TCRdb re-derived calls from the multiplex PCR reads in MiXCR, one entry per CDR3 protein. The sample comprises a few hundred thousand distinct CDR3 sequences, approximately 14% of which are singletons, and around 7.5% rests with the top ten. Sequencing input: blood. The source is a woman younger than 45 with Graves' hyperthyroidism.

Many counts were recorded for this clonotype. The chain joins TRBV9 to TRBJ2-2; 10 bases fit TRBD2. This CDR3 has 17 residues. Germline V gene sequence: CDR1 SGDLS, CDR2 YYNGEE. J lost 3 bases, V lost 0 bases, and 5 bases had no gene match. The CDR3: CASSVVTSGTHTGELFF. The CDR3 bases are TGTGCCAGCAGCGTAGTTACTAGCGGGACGCACACCGGGGAGCTGTTTTTT.

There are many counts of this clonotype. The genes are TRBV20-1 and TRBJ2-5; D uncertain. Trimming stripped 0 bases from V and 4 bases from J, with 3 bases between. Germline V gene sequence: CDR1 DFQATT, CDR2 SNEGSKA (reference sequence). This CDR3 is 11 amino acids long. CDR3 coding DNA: TGCAGTGCTAGAGATATAGAGACCCAGTACTTC. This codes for CSARDIETQYF.